This is a list of T cell receptor beta chains from one sample in a study of spatial heterogeneity in lung cancer. In TCRdb, the 5' RACE reads were re-called with MiXCR into one record per CDR3 protein. The data contain roughly 99,000 distinct CDR3 sequences, just under 20% of them seen just once; the ten biggest clones take up just over 20%. Sequences were derived from PBMCs, sampled at follow-up. Receptors were obtained from a male donor with early-stage non-small cell lung cancer. Both conserved end residues are part of each CDR3. Clone sizes are given selectively: once, few, many, or a class where the clone is expanded.

CDR3 protein: CSASGQNYGYTF
clone size: few
V gene: TRBV20-1
J gene: TRBJ1-2

CDR3 protein: CASRDGQGAGNTIYF
clone size: -
V gene: TRBV19
J gene: TRBJ1-3

CDR3 protein: CASSSKGQAAEQFF
clone size: -
V gene: TRBV7-2
J gene: TRBJ2-1

CDR3 protein: CASRSTWISTEAFF
clone size: -
V gene: TRBV2
J gene: TRBJ1-1

CDR3 protein: CSARTGQVGSSYEQYF
clone size: many
V gene: TRBV20-1
J gene: TRBJ2-7

CDR3 protein: CSARARGAQYF
clone size: -
V gene: TRBV20-1
J gene: TRBJ2-5

CDR3 protein: CASSQGVESNQPQHF
clone size: few
V gene: TRBV18
J gene: TRBJ1-5

CDR3 protein: CASSYETPILNEQFF
clone size: -
V gene: TRBV6-5
J gene: TRBJ2-1

CDR3 protein: CASSSRGGSSGANVLTF
clone size: -
V gene: TRBV7-8
J gene: TRBJ2-6

CDR3 protein: CASISVGSPTRLPFF
clone size: -
V gene: TRBV28
J gene: TRBJ1-1

CDR3 protein: CASSRSEGRGDEQFF
clone size: -
V gene: TRBV4-1
J gene: TRBJ2-1

CDR3 protein: CASSYLGRQVNQPQHF
clone size: few
V gene: TRBV6-5
J gene: TRBJ1-5

CDR3 protein: CASRGGQETQYF
clone size: -
V gene: TRBV6-6
J gene: TRBJ2-5

CDR3 protein: CASSPRGTGGSGTEAFF
clone size: few
V gene: TRBV6-1
J gene: TRBJ1-1

CDR3 protein: CASSPRPSAGAHEQYF
clone size: -
V gene: TRBV7-2
J gene: TRBJ2-7

CDR3 protein: CASSPTSSGRFYEQYF
clone size: -
V gene: TRBV6-5
J gene: TRBJ2-7

CDR3 protein: CATSQDRGPKTQYF
clone size: -
V gene: TRBV15
J gene: TRBJ2-5

CDR3 protein: CAISEGLAGPYNEQFF
clone size: few
V gene: TRBV10-3
J gene: TRBJ2-1

CDR3 protein: CASSSGQEASPLHF
clone size: -
V gene: TRBV6-5
J gene: TRBJ1-6

CDR3 protein: CSARGLGGAFF
clone size: -
V gene: TRBV20-1
J gene: TRBJ1-1

CDR3 protein: CASSRGGVGYEQYF
clone size: -
V gene: TRBV7-8
J gene: TRBJ2-7

CDR3 protein: CATSVTGSTGELFF
clone size: -
V gene: TRBV24-1
J gene: TRBJ2-2

CDR3 protein: CASSLGYNSGANVLTF
clone size: few
V gene: TRBV7-9
J gene: TRBJ2-6

CDR3 protein: CSASLGTDTQYF
clone size: -
V gene: TRBV20-1
J gene: TRBJ2-3

CDR3 protein: CASSSDRGFVKTQYF
clone size: -
V gene: TRBV6-5
J gene: TRBJ2-5

CDR3 protein: CASSYSSVTGGTNEKLFF
clone size: few
V gene: TRBV6-5
J gene: TRBJ1-4

CDR3 protein: CASRGQGYYNEQFF
clone size: -
V gene: TRBV10-2
J gene: TRBJ2-1

CDR3 protein: CASSYSGSSYNEQFF
clone size: few
V gene: TRBV27
J gene: TRBJ2-1

CDR3 protein: CASSPRRELFF
clone size: -
V gene: TRBV28
J gene: TRBJ2-2

CDR3 protein: CASSSGQENTEAFF
clone size: many
V gene: TRBV7-8
J gene: TRBJ1-1

CDR3 protein: CASSFRTGIVNEQFF
clone size: -
V gene: TRBV13
J gene: TRBJ2-1

CDR3 protein: CASSRDFQNEQFF
clone size: -
V gene: TRBV6-5
J gene: TRBJ2-1

CDR3 protein: CATSDRGGPDTQYF
clone size: once
V gene: TRBV24-1
J gene: TRBJ2-3

CDR3 protein: CAISASLGQENTEAFF
clone size: -
V gene: TRBV10-3
J gene: TRBJ1-1

CDR3 protein: CASSYGGALHF
clone size: few
V gene: TRBV6-5
J gene: TRBJ1-6